This T cell receptor beta chain was recovered during a study of Ad26.COV2.S vaccination and SARS-CoV-2 variants. General study results and limits: In TCR breadth and depth analyses, total T cell responses may have been underestimated.

A word on this clone: Its antigen is unidentified.

The treatment denotes: around 19 received Ad26.COV2.S at low or high dose, single or two shots; 5 received placebo; per-sample allocation not given. Vaccine and placebo recipients were sampled on day 63 after the first injection. J gave up 6 bases and V 4 bases, and 3 bases lay outside the gene matches. This CDR3 region has 13 residues. CDR1 and CDR2 from the germline V gene are SGHAT and FQNNGV. Clones were sequenced by immunoSEQ multiplex PCR, and TCRdb holds only the in-frame ones, with some missing. The sample comprises around 450,000 clones, around nine tenths of which are singletons, and roughly 4% rests with the top ten.

Here the sequenced sample was peripheral blood, taken in a trial of Ad26.COV2.S vaccine versus placebo. This TCR was sampled from a person aged 18-60 years who received the Ad26.COV2.S COVID-19 vaccine or a placebo. The chain is built from TRBV11-2 and TRBJ2-5; 9 bases line up with TRBD1. The CDR3 region has the DNA TGTGCCAGCAGCTGGGACAGGGTACAGACCCAGTACTTC. It specifies CASSWDRVQTQYF.